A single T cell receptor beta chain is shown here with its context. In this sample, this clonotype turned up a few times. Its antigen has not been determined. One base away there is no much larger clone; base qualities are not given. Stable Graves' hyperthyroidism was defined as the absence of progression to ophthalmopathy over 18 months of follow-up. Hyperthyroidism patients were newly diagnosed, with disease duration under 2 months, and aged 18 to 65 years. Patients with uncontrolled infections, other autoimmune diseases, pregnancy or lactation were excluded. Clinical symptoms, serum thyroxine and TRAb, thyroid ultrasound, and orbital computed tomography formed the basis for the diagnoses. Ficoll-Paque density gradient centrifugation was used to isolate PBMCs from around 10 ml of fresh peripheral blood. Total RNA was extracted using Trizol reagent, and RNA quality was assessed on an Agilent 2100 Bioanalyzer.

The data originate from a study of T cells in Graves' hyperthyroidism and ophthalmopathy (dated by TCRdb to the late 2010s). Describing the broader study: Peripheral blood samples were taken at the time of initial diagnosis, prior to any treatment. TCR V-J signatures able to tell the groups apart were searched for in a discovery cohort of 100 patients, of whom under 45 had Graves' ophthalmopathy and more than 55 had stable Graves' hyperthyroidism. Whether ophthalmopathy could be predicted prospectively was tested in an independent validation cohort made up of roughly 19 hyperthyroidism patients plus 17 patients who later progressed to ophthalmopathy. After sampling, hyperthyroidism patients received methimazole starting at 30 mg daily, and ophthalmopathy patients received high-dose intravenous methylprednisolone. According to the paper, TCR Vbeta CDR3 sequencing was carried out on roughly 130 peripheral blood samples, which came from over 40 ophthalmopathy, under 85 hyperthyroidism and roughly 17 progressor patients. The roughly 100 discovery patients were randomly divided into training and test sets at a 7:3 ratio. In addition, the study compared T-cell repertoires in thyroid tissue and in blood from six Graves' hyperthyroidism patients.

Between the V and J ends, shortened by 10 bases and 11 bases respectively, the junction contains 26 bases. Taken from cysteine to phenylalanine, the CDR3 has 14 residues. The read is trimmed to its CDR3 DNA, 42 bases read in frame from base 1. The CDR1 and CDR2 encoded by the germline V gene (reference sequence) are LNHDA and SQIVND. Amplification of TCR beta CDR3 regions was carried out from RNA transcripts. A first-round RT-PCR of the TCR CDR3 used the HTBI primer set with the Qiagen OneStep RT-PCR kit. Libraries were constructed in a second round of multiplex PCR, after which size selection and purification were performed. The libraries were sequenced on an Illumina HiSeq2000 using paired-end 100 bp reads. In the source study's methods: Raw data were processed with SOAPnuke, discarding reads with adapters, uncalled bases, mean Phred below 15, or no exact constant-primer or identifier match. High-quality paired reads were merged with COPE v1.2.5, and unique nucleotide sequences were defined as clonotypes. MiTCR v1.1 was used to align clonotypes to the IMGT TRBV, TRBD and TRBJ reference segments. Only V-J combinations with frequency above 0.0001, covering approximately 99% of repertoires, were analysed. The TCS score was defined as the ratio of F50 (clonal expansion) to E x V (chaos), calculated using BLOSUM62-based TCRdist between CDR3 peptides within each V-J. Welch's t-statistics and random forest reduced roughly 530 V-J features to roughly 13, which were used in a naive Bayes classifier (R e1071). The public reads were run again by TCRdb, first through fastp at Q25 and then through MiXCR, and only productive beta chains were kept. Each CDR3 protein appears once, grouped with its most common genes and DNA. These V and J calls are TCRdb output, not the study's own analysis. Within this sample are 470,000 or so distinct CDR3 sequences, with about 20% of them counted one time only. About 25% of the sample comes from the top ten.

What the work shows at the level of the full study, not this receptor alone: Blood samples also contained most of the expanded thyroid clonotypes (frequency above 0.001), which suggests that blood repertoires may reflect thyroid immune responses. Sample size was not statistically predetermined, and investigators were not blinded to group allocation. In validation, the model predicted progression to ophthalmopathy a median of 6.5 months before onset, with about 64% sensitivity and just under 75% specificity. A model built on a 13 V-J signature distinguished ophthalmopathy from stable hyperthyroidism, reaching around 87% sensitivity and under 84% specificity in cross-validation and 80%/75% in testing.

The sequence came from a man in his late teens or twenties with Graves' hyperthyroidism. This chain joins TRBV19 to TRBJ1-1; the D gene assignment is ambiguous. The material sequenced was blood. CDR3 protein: CATRIGGALDLAFF. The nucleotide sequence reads TGTGCCACCCGGATTGGAGGAGCTCTTGACTTGGCTTTCTTT.